This T cell receptor (beta chain) was sequenced for a study of identical twins. Study-wide findings and caveats: Invariant cells of the MAIT and iNKT types might have partly distorted the zero-insertion analyses.

TCRdb re-called the 5' RACE reads through MiXCR, storing one row per CDR3 protein. The sample records roughly 720,000 distinct CDR3 sequences, roughly 18% being singletons. This clonotype showed up many times. Its antigen is not known. These data were likewise used in another study, on T cells expressing NK-cell markers. That source reports: Investigators obtained TCR beta repertoires from sorted CD3+CD56+NKG2C+, CD3+CD56+NKG2C- and CD3+CD56-NKG2C+ T cells.

The TCR sequence derives from a young woman in good health. The sequenced sample was PBMCs.

The CDR3 bases are TGTGCCAGCAGTATAAGGGGTGAAGCTTTCTTT. Residues: CASSIRGEAFF. V usage is TRBV12-3 or TRBV12-4 and J usage is TRBJ1-1; D possibly corresponds to TRBD1 (5 bases). The CDR3 totals 11 residues. Trimming took 5 bases from V and 7 from J, leaving 8 bases between them.